Each of the 13 T cell receptor beta chains below was sequenced from the same sample in a study of blood T cell repertoires in COVID-19 (dated by TCRdb to about 2020). The method behind the library was the immunoSEQ multiplex PCR assay. TCRdb limited this immuneACCESS table to in-frame rearrangements with V and J called. A share of clones is missing; checked studies link under half to unresolved V genes, and the rest is unexplained. This sample has around 280,000 clones in its table, and 90% of those were observed once. The ten largest clonotypes hold about 1.5% of the sample. The sample was PBMCs or T cells enriched from blood (not recorded which). All receptors derive from a woman under 30 with acute COVID-19.

The chain links TRBV4-2 to TRBJ2-7; TRBD2 might be the D (7 bases). The germline V gene has CDR1 LGHNA and CDR2 YNFKEQ. Trimming shortened V by 0 bases and J by 7 bases, and 19 bases separated the two germline ends. CDR3 length: 16 amino acids. This CDR3 is CASSQEGASGTGEQYF. CDR3 in DNA: TGTGCCAGCAGCCAAGAGGGGGCTAGCGGAACGGGTGAGCAGTACTTC.

The rearrangement links TRBV29-1 to TRBJ2-5; 9 bases align to TRBD1. Germline values: CDR1 SQVTM, CDR2 ANQGSEA. V lost 6 bases to trimming and J lost 0 bases; unmatched junction nucleotides: 8. CDR3 length equals 15 residues. CDR3 sequence: CSVPPGQGYQETQYF. The CDR3 DNA is TGCAGCGTCCCCCCGGGACAGGGCTACCAAGAGACCCAGTACTTC.

This clone was observed once. This chain joins TRBV9 and TRBJ1-2; TRBD1 might be the D (5 bases). The CDR3 loop spans 17 amino acids. Trimming took off 0 bases at V and 0 bases at J, with 15 bases between the two ends. CDR1 is SGDLS, CDR2 YYNGEE, per germline. CDR3: CASSVGWGEVSNYGYTF. The CDR3 coding sequence is TGTGCCAGCAGCGTAGGATGGGGCGAGGTGTCTAACTATGGCTACACCTTC.

This rearrangement joins TRBV28 to TRBJ1-2; D gene ambiguous. The CDR3 is made up of 14 amino acids. The germline V gene has CDR1 MDHEN and CDR2 SYDVKM. Trimming pared 3 bases from V and 8 bases from J, leaving 16 bases between. CDR3 sequence reads: CASSFFGVLGGYTF. The DNA for the CDR3 is TGTGCCAGCAGTTTCTTCGGGGTCCTAGGCGGCTACACCTTC.

V and J are TRBV18 and TRBJ1-4; 7 nucleotides align to TRBD1. Germline trimming cut 2 bases from V and 7 bases from J; bases unmatched to any gene: 7. The CDR3 spans 15 residues. The germline V gene encodes CDR1 KGHSH and CDR2 LQKENI. CDR3 in DNA: TGTGCCAGCTCACCATCGGGACAGCGGACTGAAAAACTGTTTTTT. The encoded protein is CASSPSGQRTEKLFF.

The DNA for the CDR3 is TGCGCCAGCAGCTTGACCGGGACAGGGGCCGTCGAGCAGTACTTC. It translates to CASSLTGTGAVEQYF. The chain couples TRBV5-1 to TRBJ2-7; 10 nucleotides align to TRBD1. V was pared by 1 base and J by 6 bases, with 7 bases of the junction left unmatched. CDR3 length: 15 residues. CDR1 and CDR2 (germline): SGHRS, YFSETQ.

The chain has TRBV7-9 and TRBJ2-7; 7 bases agree with TRBD2. The J segment lost 4 bases and the V segment lost 7 bases, leaving 13 bases of the junction unmatched. The CDR3 covers 15 residues. CDR1 and CDR2 (germline): SEHNR, FQNEAQ (reference sequence). The CDR3 sequence is CASTKWGAGSYEQYF. The CDR3 DNA reads TGTGCCAGCACCAAATGGGGAGCGGGAAGTTACGAGCAGTACTTC.

This chain connects TRBV27 to TRBJ2-2; D may be TRBD2 (6 bases). Looked up from germline, CDR1 is MNHEY and CDR2 is SMNVEV (reference sequence). Trimming stripped 5 bases from V and 7 bases from J, with 14 bases between. This CDR3 is 14 amino acids long. The CDR3 coding sequence is TGTGCCAGCAGTCTCCTTTGGGAGGTCGGGGAGCTGTTTTTT. Residues: CASSLLWEVGELFF.

This chain uses TRBV5-1 with TRBJ2-7, with no clear D. CDR1 SGHRS and CDR2 YFSETQ come from the germline V gene. The V and J ends lost 2 bases and 0 bases respectively, with 12 bases between them. This CDR3 contains 15 residues. CDR3 sequence (DNA): TGCGCCAGCAGCTTCAGTGGGTACAGCTCCTACGAGCAGTACTTC. Residues: CASSFSGYSSYEQYF. The variable domain in full, completed from reference TRBV5-1 and TRBJ2-7, reads KAGVTQTPRYLIKTRGQQVTLSCSPISGHRSVSWYQQTPGQGLQFLFEYFSETQRNKGNFPGRFSGRQFSNSRSEMNVSTLELGDSALYLCASSFSGYSSYEQYFGPGTRLTVT.

The chain employs TRBV15 and TRBJ2-1, with 8 nucleotides matching TRBD2. V shed 1 base, J shed 0 bases, and the junction held 2 bases outside the gene matches. The V gene's germline CDR1 is LNHNV and CDR2 YYDKDF (reference sequence). This CDR3 comprises 16 residues. CDR3 nucleotides: TGTGCCACCAGCAGAGTACGGGAGGGCTCCTACAATGAGCAGTTCTTC. Amino acid sequence: CATSRVREGSYNEQFF.

This clone appeared a few times. The chain employs TRBV12-3 or TRBV12-4 and TRBJ1-1, with D unresolved. With 3 bases removed from V and 10 bases from J, the gap between germline ends came to 9 bases. CDR3 length equals 11 residues. CDR3: CASSFGEGAFF. In DNA form, the CDR3 reads TGTGCCAGCAGTTTCGGGGAGGGAGCTTTCTTT.

This chain uses TRBV7-2 with TRBJ2-1, with TRBD2 matching over 11 bases. CDR1 is SGHTA and CDR2 is FQGNSA in the germline V gene. The CDR3 consists of 16 residues. The ends lost 1 base at V and 6 bases at J; junction bases unmatched: 5. This chain's CDR3 is CASSLGSGRGINEQFF. The CDR3 DNA reads as TGTGCCAGCAGCTTAGGTAGCGGGAGGGGAATCAATGAGCAGTTCTTC.

The chain is built from TRBV27 and TRBJ1-2; TRBD1 matches 7 bases. Trimming cost V 0 bases and J 4 bases; bases outside gene matches: 11. The germline V gene encodes CDR1 MNHEY and CDR2 SMNVEV (reference sequence). The CDR3 runs 17 residues. The CDR3 here is CASSLSLGQADLYGYTF. CDR3 nucleotide sequence: TGTGCCAGCAGTTTATCCCTAGGACAGGCGGACCTCTATGGCTACACCTTC.